This passage covers 29 T cell receptor beta chains from one sample sequenced in a study of blood T cell repertoires in COVID-19. Produced via immunoSEQ multiplex PCR; TCRdb's table is partial and in-frame only. The sample lists a few hundred thousand clones; 65% to 85% were seen once. Sequencing was carried out using peripheral blood. The receptors stem from a woman aged 40 to 50 who had recovered from COVID-19.

The gene calls are TRBV5-4 and TRBJ2-7; 7 nucleotides match TRBD1. The germline V gene encodes CDR1 SGHNT and CDR2 YYREEE (reference sequence). The CDR3 contains 15 residues. The junction had 7 bases not matched to a gene; V was cut back by 4 bases and J by 0 bases. The CDR3 sequence: CASSPTGSSSYEQYF. DNA for the CDR3: TGTGCCAGCAGCCCGACAGGGTCGAGCTCCTACGAGCAGTACTTC.

This clone was counted a few times. The V call is TRBV5-6, the J call TRBJ2-5; TRBD1 is a possible D gene (5 bases). Germline-derived CDR1 and CDR2 are SGHDT and YYEEEE. This CDR3 is 12 amino acids long. V dropped 6 bases and J dropped 8 bases, with 14 bases sitting between them. The CDR3 coding sequence is TGTGCCAGCACCGATTCAGGGTCAACCCAGTACTTC. This translates into CASTDSGSTQYF.

The V call is TRBV12-3 or TRBV12-4, the J call TRBJ1-2; the D is unclear. Trimming stripped 3 bases from V and 5 bases from J, with 10 bases between. The CDR3 totals 13 residues. CDR3 coding DNA: TGTGCCAGCAGTTTTGGGCAGAATTATGGCTACACCTTC. It encodes CASSFGQNYGYTF.

CDR3 protein: CASSLRGGENIQYF. CDR3 coding DNA: TGTGCCAGCAGCCTCAGGGGCGGCGAAAACATTCAGTACTTC. V and J are TRBV6-6 and TRBJ2-4; a weak D match, TRBD1 (6 bases). Germline V gene data show CDR1 as MNHNY and CDR2 as SVGAGI (reference sequence). Trimming cost V 6 bases and J 5 bases, with 14 bases left between them. CDR3 length: 14 residues.

V gene TRBV5-6 combines with J gene TRBJ2-3; 8 bases match TRBD2. CDR1 is SGHDT, CDR2 YYEEEE, per germline. V gave up 4 bases and J gave up 5 bases; unmatched junction bases: 15. CDR3 length: 17 amino acids. The CDR3 region has the DNA TGTGCCAGCAGCCCGCCGGGGGGGGGCACTTCGGGAGATACGCAGTATTTT. Protein sequence: CASSPPGGGTSGDTQYF. Filled out from reference TRBV5-6 and TRBJ2-3, the complete variable domain reads DAGVTQSPTHLIKTRGQQVTLRCSPKSGHDTVSWYQQALGQGPQFIFQYYEEEERQRGNFPDRFSGHQFPNYSSELNVNALLLGDSALYLCASSPPGGGTSGDTQYFGPGTRLTVL.

J is TRBJ1-2 and V is TRBV24-1; D is unclear. Germline V gene data show CDR1 as KGHDR and CDR2 as SFDVKD. Between the trimmed V and J ends, which lost 4 bases and 8 bases, there was a span of 13 bases. CDR3 length: 13 residues. The CDR3 region has the DNA TGTGCCACCAGTGACGAGGGAGGGAAGGGCTACACCTTC. This encodes CATSDEGGKGYTF.

This chain links TRBV7-2 with TRBJ2-7; 8 nucleotides match TRBD1. CDR1 and CDR2 from the germline V gene are SGHTA and FQGNSA. The ends lost 5 bases at V and 3 bases at J; junction bases unmatched: 9. The CDR3 is 15 amino acids. The CDR3 coding sequence is TGTGCCAGCAGCCCCTATTCGACAGGGGACTACGAGCAGTACTTC. Its protein is CASSPYSTGDYEQYF.

This clone was found a few times. The chain is built from TRBV4-1 and TRBJ1-5, with unresolved D. The germline gives CDR1 MGHRA, CDR2 YSYEKL. The CDR3 sequence is 15 residues long. The V and J ends lost 0 bases and 4 bases respectively, with 10 bases between them. The CDR3 DNA reads TGCGCCAGCAGCCAAGAGGGCAGAGATAATCAGCCCCAGCATTTT. It codes for CASSQEGRDNQPQHF.

This clone was seen more than once but under ten times. This chain joins TRBV7-9 and TRBJ1-6; TRBD1 might be the D (6 bases). The germline V gene has CDR1 SEHNR and CDR2 FQNEAQ (reference sequence). V was shortened by 6 bases and J by 5 bases, with 14 bases between the two germline ends. The CDR3 spans 15 residues. In DNA, the CDR3 is TGTGCCAGCAGTTTCGGTGGACAGCATAATTCACCCCTCCACTTT. Its translation: CASSFGGQHNSPLHF.

The chain carries TRBV10-2 and TRBJ2-2; 12 bases match TRBD1. CDR3 length equals 15 residues. V dropped 6 bases and J dropped 5; count of bases not matched to a gene: 4. Per the germline V gene, CDR1 is WSHSY and CDR2 is SAAADI. DNA of the CDR3: TGCGCCAGCAGACCGGGACAGGGGGCGACCGGGGAGCTGTTTTTT. Amino acid sequence: CASRPGQGATGELFF.

The rearrangement joins TRBV30 to TRBJ2-1; weak D call: TRBD1 (6 bases). The CDR3 runs 13 residues. Per the germline V gene, CDR1 is GTSNPN and CDR2 is SVGIG (reference sequence). The V and J ends lost 3 bases and 2 bases respectively, with 8 bases between them. The CDR3 bases are TGTGCCTGGAGAGGACAGCCCTACAATGAGCAGTTCTTC. Its translation is CAWRGQPYNEQFF.

This sequence joins TRBV10-3 and TRBJ1-2, with D perhaps matching TRBD1 (6 bases). Germline-derived CDR1 and CDR2 are ENHRY and SYGVKD. The CDR3 consists of 13 residues. The germline V and J ends were trimmed by 7 bases and 7 bases, with 16 bases remaining between them. The CDR3 sequence: CAITETGYGGYTF. For the CDR3, the DNA is TGTGCCATCACCGAAACAGGGTATGGTGGCTACACCTTC.

This clone has only a few counts. The CDR3 DNA reads TGTGCCAGCAGTCCCCAGGGGGGACGTCAGCCCCAGCATTTT. It yields the protein CASSPQGGRQPQHF. V usage is TRBV27 and J usage is TRBJ1-5; 7 positions match TRBD1. In germline, CDR1 is MNHEY, CDR2 SMNVEV (reference sequence). Germline trimming cut 5 bases from V and 6 bases from J; bases unmatched to any gene: 7. The CDR3 loop spans 14 amino acids.

Only a few counts were recorded for this clone. The genes are TRBV19 and TRBJ1-5; TRBD1 agrees at 8 bases. Germline CDR1 reads LNHDA; CDR2 reads SQIVND (reference sequence). With 5 bases clipped from V and 1 base from J, the junction kept 4 bases outside the gene matches. The CDR3 loop spans 15 amino acids. The CDR3 spells CASSARTGSNQPQHF. CDR3 DNA sequence: TGTGCCAGTAGTGCGCGGACAGGGAGCAATCAGCCCCAGCATTTT.

For the CDR3, the DNA is TGTGCCAGCAGTTACGCGGGGGCAGGCCAGAGTGAAAAACTGTTTTTT. Translated, it gives CASSYAGAGQSEKLFF. This chain links TRBV6-2 or TRBV6-3 with TRBJ1-4; perhaps TRBD1 as D (6 bases). V shed 2 bases and J shed 7 bases, with 17 bases lying between them. In germline, CDR1 is MNHEY, CDR2 SVGEGT. The CDR3 has 16 residues.

This sequence joins TRBV2 and TRBJ2-5; 10 nucleotides line up with TRBD1. This CDR3 contains 13 residues. J lost 1 base, V lost 11 bases, and 4 bases had no gene match. The germline V gene encodes CDR1 SNHLY and CDR2 FYNNEI. The CDR3 reads CARRDRGQETQYF. The CDR3 DNA reads as TGTGCCCGGAGGGACAGGGGCCAAGAGACCCAGTACTTC.

The rearrangement links TRBV5-6 to TRBJ1-5, with no clear D. Germline V gene lookup returns CDR1 SGHDT and CDR2 YYEEEE. V shed 0 bases and J shed 3 bases, with 10 bases lying between them. The length of the CDR3 is 15 residues. CDR3 protein: CASSLGTGNNQPQHF. CDR3 in DNA: TGTGCCAGCAGCTTGGGGACGGGGAACAATCAGCCCCAGCATTTT.

This chain links TRBV7-3 with TRBJ1-3; TRBD1 might be the D (6 bases). Germline CDR1 and CDR2: SGHTA and FQGTGA. V lost 5 bases and J lost 2, with 7 bases in between. The CDR3 is 13 amino acids. The CDR3 DNA is TGTGCCAGCAGCCGGACAGCTGGAAACACCATATATTTT. Translated: CASSRTAGNTIYF.

This clone has more than one count but fewer than ten. V usage is TRBV4-2 and J usage is TRBJ2-7; perhaps TRBD2 as D (5 bases). Germline V lookup: CDR1 LGHNA, CDR2 YNFKEQ. The CDR3 spans 16 residues. V lost 1 base and J lost 5, with 18 bases in between. The CDR3 loop is CASSQGQASPRDEQYF. The CDR3 DNA sequence: TGTGCCAGCAGCCAAGGGCAGGCTAGCCCCCGAGACGAGCAGTACTTC.

CDR3 sequence reads: CASSSDFSSREKLFF. CDR3 DNA sequence: TGTGCCAGCAGCTCCGACTTTAGTTCTCGGGAAAAACTGTTTTTT. The V gene is TRBV7-2, the J gene TRBJ1-4; D uncertain. The CDR3 loop spans 15 amino acids. Trimming took 4 bases from V and 8 from J, leaving 17 bases between them. The germline CDR1 and CDR2 sequences are SGHTA and FQGNSA.

The rearrangement links TRBV6-5 to TRBJ1-6, with TRBD1 identical over 7 bases. CDR1 MNHEY and CDR2 SVGAGI come from the germline V gene. V shed 4 bases and J 8 bases; nucleotides not matched to a gene: 2. This CDR3 has 13 residues. The CDR3: CASSSDRDSPLHF. The DNA of the CDR3 is TGTGCCAGCAGTTCAGACAGGGATTCACCCCTCCACTTT.

This chain joins TRBV5-1 and TRBJ2-2, with 12 bases lining up with TRBD2. J lost 4 bases, V lost 0 bases, and 4 bases had no gene match. This CDR3 spans 17 amino acids. CDR1 and CDR2 (germline): SGHRS, YFSETQ. This chain's CDR3 is CASSLATSGGCTGELFF. The CDR3 DNA reads as TGCGCCAGCAGCTTGGCCACTAGCGGGGGGTGCACCGGGGAGCTGTTTTTT.

The V gene is TRBV12-3 or TRBV12-4, the J gene TRBJ1-2, with TRBD1 matching over 9 bases. Unmatched junction bases numbered 4, after V lost 6 bases and J lost 8 bases. The CDR3 is made up of 12 amino acids. In DNA form, the CDR3 reads TGTGCCAGCAGATCGGGACAGGGCGGCTACACCTTC. As protein: CASRSGQGGYTF.

The V gene is TRBV18, the J gene TRBJ2-7; weak D call: TRBD1 (5 bases). The length of the CDR3 is 15 residues. V lost 2 bases and J lost 4, with 15 bases in between. Germline assignment: CDR1 KGHSH and CDR2 LQKENI. The CDR3, as DNA: TGTGCCAGCTCACCAGGGCAGGGTCAGCGATACGAGCAGTACTTC. Protein product: CASSPGQGQRYEQYF.

The CDR3 bases are TGTGCCAGCAGCGTAGCTGGTAGGGGGCAAGAGACCCAGTACTTC. Residues: CASSVAGRGQETQYF. V is TRBV9 and J is TRBJ2-5; D is perhaps TRBD1 (6 bases). V gave up 0 bases and J gave up 2 bases, with 11 bases separating them. CDR3 length: 15 amino acids. In germline, CDR1 is SGDLS, CDR2 YYNGEE. The full variable domain, in which reference TRBV9 and TRBJ2-5 provide the parts outside the CDR3, is DSGVTQTPKHLITATGQRVTLRCSPRSGDLSVYWYQQSLDQGLQFLIQYYNGEERAKGNILERFSAQQFPDLHSELNLSSLELGDSALYFCASSVAGRGQETQYFGPGTRLLVL.

The CDR3 nucleotides read TGTGCCAGCAGCTCCAGACAGGGGGCGTTAGGCTACACCTTC. This sequence encodes CASSSRQGALGYTF. The V and J genes are TRBV11-2 and TRBJ1-2; 10 bases align to TRBD1. The CDR3 sequence is 14 residues long. V gave up 4 bases and J gave up 8 bases; unmatched junction bases: 7. CDR1 is SGHAT, CDR2 FQNNGV, per germline.

The genes are TRBV18 and TRBJ1-3; D gene ambiguous. The germline V gene encodes CDR1 KGHSH and CDR2 LQKENI. The ends were cut back, 3 bases at V and 0 bases at J, with 12 bases in the middle. This CDR3 region has 16 residues. CDR3 in DNA: TGTGCCAGCTCACCTACCGAGGCCTTCTCTGGAAACACCATATATTTT. Residues: CASSPTEAFSGNTIYF. The full variable domain, its missing parts supplied by reference TRBV18 and TRBJ1-3, is NAGVMQNPRHLVRRRGQEARLRCSPMKGHSHVYWYRQLPEEGLKFMVYLQKENIIDESGMPKERFSAEFPKEGPSILRIQQVVRGDSAAYFCASSPTEAFSGNTIYFGEGSWLTVV.

The V gene is TRBV2, the J gene TRBJ2-3, with a tentative D call TRBD2 (7 bases). The CDR3 is 13 amino acids. Germline loops: CDR1 SNHLY, CDR2 FYNNEI. V was clipped by 9 bases and J by 4 bases, with 14 bases between them. For the CDR3, the DNA is TGTGCCAGAGAAGGGGGGGGGTCAGATACGCAGTATTTT. This gives the protein CAREGGGSDTQYF. Full variable domain (missing parts from reference TRBV2 and TRBJ2-3): EPEVTQTPSHQVTQMGQEVILRCVPISNHLYFYWYRQILGQKVEFLVSFYNNEISEKSEIFDDQFSVERPDGSNFTLKIRSTKLEDSAMYFCAREGGGSDTQYFGPGTRLTVL.

This chain joins TRBV5-6 and TRBJ2-5; 8 bases agree with TRBD2. The CDR3 runs to 15 residues. The V gene end was trimmed by 0 bases and the J gene end by 4 bases; junction bases not matched to a gene: 5. CDR1 SGHDT and CDR2 YYEEEE come from the germline V gene. As DNA, the CDR3 is TGTGCCAGCAGCTTGGATACGGGGGGGCGAGAGACCCAGTACTTC. Its translation: CASSLDTGGRETQYF. The full variable domain, in which reference TRBV5-6 and TRBJ2-5 provide the parts outside the CDR3, is DAGVTQSPTHLIKTRGQQVTLRCSPKSGHDTVSWYQQALGQGPQFIFQYYEEEERQRGNFPDRFSGHQFPNYSSELNVNALLLGDSALYLCASSLDTGGRETQYFGPGTRLLVL.